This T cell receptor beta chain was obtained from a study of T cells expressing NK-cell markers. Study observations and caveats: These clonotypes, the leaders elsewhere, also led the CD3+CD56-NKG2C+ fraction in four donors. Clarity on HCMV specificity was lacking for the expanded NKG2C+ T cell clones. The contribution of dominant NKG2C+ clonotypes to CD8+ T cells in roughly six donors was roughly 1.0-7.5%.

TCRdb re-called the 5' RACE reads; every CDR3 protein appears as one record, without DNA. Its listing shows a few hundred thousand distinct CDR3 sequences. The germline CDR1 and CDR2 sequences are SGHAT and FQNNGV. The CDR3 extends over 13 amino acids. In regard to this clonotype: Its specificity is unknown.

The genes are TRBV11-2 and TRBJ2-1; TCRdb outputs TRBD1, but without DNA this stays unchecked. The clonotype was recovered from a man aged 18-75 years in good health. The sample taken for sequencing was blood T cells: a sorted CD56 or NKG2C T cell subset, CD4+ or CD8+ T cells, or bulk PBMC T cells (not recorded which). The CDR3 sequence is CASSPNNDRVPFF.